This TCR beta chain was recorded in a study of T cell responses to AZD1222 COVID-19 vaccine. Study observations and caveats: Donors in the cohort were predominantly white British and more often female, and clonal diversity was possibly underestimated. The study sampled repertoires only after the peak T cell response.

Remarks on this clone: Its antigen is unknown.

The table came from immunoSEQ multiplex PCR; TCRdb's copy has only in-frame clones and leaves some out. The repertoire consists of about 150,000 clones, with just over 90% occurring once and the leading ten covering 1.5% to 2%. V shed 5 bases and J 6 bases; nucleotides not matched to a gene: 10. Germline V lookup: CDR1 SGHDT, CDR2 YYEEEE. The CDR3 length is 14 residues. The rearrangement joins TRBV5-6 to TRBJ1-2; 7 positions agree with TRBD1. This clonotype was sampled from an adult in good health. The sample in question was peripheral blood, obtained on day 0 of AZD1222 vaccination. The CDR3 protein is CASRSPTGSHGYTF. CDR3 nucleotide sequence: TGTGCCAGCAGGTCCCCGACAGGGAGTCATGGCTACACCTTC.